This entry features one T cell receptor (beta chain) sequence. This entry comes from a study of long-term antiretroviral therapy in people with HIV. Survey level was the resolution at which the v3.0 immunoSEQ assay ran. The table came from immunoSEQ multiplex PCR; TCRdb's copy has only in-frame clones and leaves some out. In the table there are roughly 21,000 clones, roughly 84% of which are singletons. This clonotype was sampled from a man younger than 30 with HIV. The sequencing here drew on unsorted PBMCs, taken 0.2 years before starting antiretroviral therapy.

The DNA for the CDR3 is TGTGCCAGCAGCCAAGACCTCTATGGCTACACCTTC. It specifies CASSQDLYGYTF. The genes are TRBV6-5 and TRBJ1-2; D gene uncertain. Per germline, CDR1 MNHEY and CDR2 SVGAGI. The CDR3 loop spans 12 amino acids. V was trimmed by 6 bases and J by 4 bases, leaving 9 bases between them.